This T cell receptor beta chain was recorded in a study of blood T cell repertoires in COVID-19. The assay was immunoSEQ multiplex PCR, and TCRdb's table has in-frame clones only and misses some. The table shows some 300,000 clones, with 88% occurring only once. This clone was seen a few times. Germline assignment: CDR1 SNHLY and CDR2 FYNNEI. V trimming: 5 bases; J trimming: 7 bases; junction bases outside the gene matches: 9. The CDR3 extends over 15 amino acids. The J gene is TRBJ1-5, the V gene TRBV2; TRBD1 aligns across 9 bases. This sequence was found in a woman aged 30 to 39 who had recovered from COVID-19. Sequenced material: PBMCs or T cells enriched from blood (not recorded which). The CDR3 region is CASSSSQGAGQPQHF. The CDR3 DNA sequence: TGTGCCAGCAGTTCTTCACAGGGGGCGGGGCAGCCCCAGCATTTT.